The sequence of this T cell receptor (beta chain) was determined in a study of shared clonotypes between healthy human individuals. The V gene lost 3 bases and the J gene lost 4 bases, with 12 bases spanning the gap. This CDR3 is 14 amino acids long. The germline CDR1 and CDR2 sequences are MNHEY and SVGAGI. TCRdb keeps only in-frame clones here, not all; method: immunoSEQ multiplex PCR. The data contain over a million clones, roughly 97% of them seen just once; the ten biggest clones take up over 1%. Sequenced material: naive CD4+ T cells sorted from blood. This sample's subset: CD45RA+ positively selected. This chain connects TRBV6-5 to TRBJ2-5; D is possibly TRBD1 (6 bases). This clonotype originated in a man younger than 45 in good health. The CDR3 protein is CASSYNRVLETQYF. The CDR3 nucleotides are TGTGCCAGCAGTTATAACAGGGTCTTAGAGACCCAGTACTTC.